This T cell receptor (beta chain) was identified in a study of cytomegalovirus exposure and HLA in healthy donors. Study overall: The platform used for the roughly 120 validation repertoires matched that of the roughly 670 first-cohort repertoires, a later analysis reported.

The V gene's germline CDR1 is SGHRS and CDR2 YFSETQ. V lost 4 bases to trimming and J lost 4 bases; unmatched junction nucleotides: 4. The length of the CDR3 is 15 residues. Whole-study results and caveats: Whilst most TCR sequences proved rare, a subset of public TCRs occurred across many donors. The study listed roughly 160 cytomegalovirus-associated TCR beta chains.

The validation cohort, a group of 120 subjects, included the donors and was separate from the roughly 700-subject first cohort. This clone appeared a few times. Its specificity is not known. Libraries were prepared by immunoSEQ multiplex PCR; TCRdb keeps only in-frame clonotypes and omits some of them. Among under 250,000 clones listed, 87% were seen once. This chain links TRBV5-1 with TRBJ2-3; 12 bases align to TRBD2. The sample consisted of PBMCs. The sequence was collected from a woman under 30 in good health and CMV-seropositive. In DNA form, the CDR3 reads TGCGCCAGCAGCCCCCGACTAGCGGGAGCAGATACGCAGTATTTT. Encoded protein: CASSPRLAGADTQYF.